These T cell receptor beta chains were read from a single sample in a study of cytomegalovirus exposure and HLA in healthy donors. Clones were sequenced by immunoSEQ multiplex PCR, and TCRdb holds only the in-frame ones, with some missing. This table holds roughly 150,000 clones, 60% to 80% found once. Sequencing was carried out using PBMCs. These receptors were collected from a woman between 35 and 50 years old in good health and CMV-seronegative. Both conserved end residues are part of each CDR3. D genes are given only for firm matches. Clone size is not always given. Where it is, it says once, few, many or a class for expanded clones.

J gene,V gene,D gene,clone size,CDR3 protein,CDR3 DNA
TRBJ2-3,TRBV7-9,-,-,CSSSLVGGTDTQYF,TGTTCCAGCAGCTTAGTGGGGGGTACAGATACGCAGTATTTT
TRBJ2-7,TRBV4-3,-,few,CASSVGQISIYEQYF,TGCGCCAGCAGCGTTGGACAGATAAGCATCTACGAGCAGTACTTC
TRBJ2-1,TRBV4-2,TRBD2,-,CASSLQAGALGNEQFF,TGTGCCAGCAGCCTCCAAGCGGGAGCGCTGGGTAATGAGCAGTTCTTC
TRBJ1-2,TRBV30,-,once,CAGTGNYGYTF,TGTGCCGGAACAGGAAACTATGGCTACACCTTC
TRBJ2-6,TRBV7-9,TRBD1,-,CASSTRQGSASGANVLTF,TGTGCCAGCAGCACGAGACAGGGTTCAGCCTCTGGGGCCAACGTCCTGACTTTC
TRBJ2-5,TRBV28,TRBD2,-,CASSLAGGGETQYF,TGTGCCAGCAGTTTGGCGGGGGGAGGTGAGACCCAGTACTTC
TRBJ2-1,TRBV6-1,-,-,CASSKTGRPRNEQFF,TGTGCCAGCAGTAAAACCGGCCGGCCTAGGAATGAGCAGTTCTTC
TRBJ2-2,TRBV4-3,TRBD1,-,CASSQFTGTGLYSGELFF,TGCGCCAGCAGCCAATTCACCGGGACAGGGTTATATTCCGGGGAGCTGTTTTTT
TRBJ2-1,TRBV7-9,TRBD2,-,CASSTSGGALYNEQFF,TGTGCCAGCAGCACTAGCGGGGGGGCTCTCTACAATGAGCAGTTCTTC
TRBJ2-1,TRBV7-3,TRBD2,-,CASSQGLAGYNEQFF,TGTGCCAGCAGCCAGGGACTAGCGGGTTACAATGAGCAGTTCTTC
TRBJ1-4,TRBV11-2,-,-,CASSVRRVGEKLFF,TGTGCCAGCAGCGTTAGGAGGGTGGGGGAAAAACTGTTTTTT
TRBJ2-5,TRBV11-3,-,-,CASSSYRAQETQYF,TGTGCCAGCAGCTCTTACAGGGCCCAAGAGACCCAGTACTTC
TRBJ1-1,TRBV6-6,-,-,CASSGGSEAFF,TGTGCCAGTTCCGGGGGTTCTGAAGCTTTCTTT
TRBJ2-3,TRBV10-1,-,-,CASSQTSTGTDTQYF,TGCGCCAGCAGCCAGACTAGTACTGGCACAGATACGCAGTATTTT
TRBJ2-3,TRBV29-1,-,many,CSAGLRTDTQYF,TGCAGCGCAGGGTTGAGGACAGATACGCAGTATTTT
TRBJ2-5,TRBV7-2,TRBD2,once,CASSLSLAGGQETQYF,TGTGCCAGCAGCTTATCCCTAGCGGGAGGCCAAGAGACCCAGTACTTC
TRBJ2-2,TRBV11-2,-,-,CASSLEGLLGTGELFF,TGTGCCAGCAGCTTAGAAGGACTCCTAGGGACCGGGGAGCTGTTTTTT
TRBJ1-1,TRBV7-8,-,few,CASSLAKFGGGGTEAFF,TGTGCCAGCAGCTTAGCGAAGTTCGGAGGCGGGGGGACTGAAGCTTTCTTT
TRBJ1-2,TRBV9,TRBD1,-,CASSPDRSTYGYTF,TGTGCCAGCAGCCCGGACAGGTCTACCTATGGCTACACCTTC
TRBJ1-2,TRBV5-5,-,few,CASRPGQANYGYTF,TGTGCCAGCAGACCGGGACAAGCTAACTATGGCTACACCTTC